This T cell receptor beta chain was sequenced in a study of tissue T cells after allogeneic stem cell transplantation. Overall study findings and caveats: Sampling depth was limited, and the cohort was small and clinically varied. Some tissue clones might be persisting host cells; their alloreactivity or antigen specificity was not determined.

TCRbeta CDR3 was sequenced at survey depth with template counts. Only in-frame clones appear in the TCRdb table, and some are missing; sequencing was by immunoSEQ multiplex PCR. The table has 10,000 to 15,000 clones, 70% seen once. On this clone: Its specificity is unknown. A junction end diverges from the germline sequence, so it may reflect a read error.

The length of the CDR3 is 15 residues. Germline values: CDR1 SSHAT, CDR2 FNYEAQ (reference sequence). Comparators were a few non-transplant cancer patients without known GI disease. The TCR originated in a woman between 18 and 55 years old with breast cancer. The V gene is TRBV7-7, the J gene TRBJ2-7, with 8 bases aligning to TRBD2. The sample in question was tissue from the right colon, obtained at autopsy. CDR3 DNA sequence: TGTGCTAGCAGCTTCGGGGGGGGCAAATCGGACGAGCAGTACTTC. This sequence encodes CASSFGGGKSDEQYF. Full variable domain (rest looked up from reference TRBV7-7 and TRBJ2-7): GAGVSQSPRYKVTKRGQDVTLRCDPISSHATLYWYQQALGQGPEFLTYFNYEAQPDKSGLPSDRFSAERPEGSISTLTIQRTEQRDSAMYRCASSFGGGKSDEQYFGPGTRLTVT.